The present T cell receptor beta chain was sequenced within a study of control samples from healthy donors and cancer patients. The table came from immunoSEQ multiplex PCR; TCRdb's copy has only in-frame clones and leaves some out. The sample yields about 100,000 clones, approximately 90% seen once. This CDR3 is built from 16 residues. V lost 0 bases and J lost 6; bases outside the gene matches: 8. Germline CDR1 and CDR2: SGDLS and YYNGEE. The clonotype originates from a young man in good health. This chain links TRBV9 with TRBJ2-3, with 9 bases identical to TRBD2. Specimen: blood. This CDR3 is CASSVGGSGGKDTQYF. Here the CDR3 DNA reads TGTGCCAGCAGCGTAGGGGGTAGCGGGGGAAAGGATACGCAGTATTTT.